This T cell receptor beta chain is from a study of human T cells and chemical hapten exposure. Study background: Epicutaneous patch tests delivered 0.01% DPC to the upper back, with evaluation at 6 days.

This clonotype was observed a few times. Its antigen remains unknown. TCRdb used MiXCR to reprocess the RACE reads, holding one entry per CDR3 protein. The table lists around 380,000 distinct CDR3 sequences, around 5.5% of them singletons. General study findings and limits: Following DPC sensitization, TCRs present above 1 in 1000 frequency showed no change.

Time point here: pre-sensitization, week 0. Treatment described: therapeutic diphenylcyclopropenone sensitization with weekly scalp DPC. The sequencing here drew on whole blood, taken in connection with sensitization to the hapten diphenylcyclopropenone (DPC). The TCR sequence derives from a woman between 18 and 30 years old with alopecia areata. Some clones in this sample may be carry-over from other donors' samples.

CDR3 amino acids: CASRSSEYNEQFF. CDR3 nucleotides: TGTGCCAGCAGGTCCTCAGAATACAATGAGCAGTTCTTC. The rearrangement joins TRBV7-9 to TRBJ2-1; D uncertain. The CDR3 consists of 13 residues. Trimming stripped 6 bases from V and 4 bases from J, with 10 bases between. In germline, CDR1 is SEHNR, CDR2 FQNEAQ (reference sequence).